This TCR beta chain was retrieved from a study of cytomegalovirus exposure and HLA in healthy donors. Whole-study results and caveats: Using a false discovery rate of 0.05, a later analysis showed that 15,000 to 20,000 TCR beta sequences were associated with HLA alleles. With DRB1 most and HLA-C fewest, TCR association rates differed between HLA loci in a later analysis. An analysis was carried out later, and it reportedly showed fewer N-insertions in an Asian-associated ancestry cluster than the approximately 700-donor mean. Later on, a genetic analysis was performed. It linked a missense variant in DCLRE1C with V- and J-gene trimming of TCR beta.

Primers for the PCR totalled 60 Vbeta and 13 Jbeta. Assay used: immunoSEQ multiplex PCR; TCRdb lists only in-frame clones, some missing. The sample holds 35,000 to 45,000 clones, less than 85% seen once. Germline V gene lookup returns CDR1 KGHSH and CDR2 LQKENI. This CDR3 contains 16 residues. Trimming took 6 bases from V and 3 from J; bases not matched to a gene: 14. A word on this clone: Its specificity is not known.

The sequenced sample consisted of PBMCs. The chain carries TRBV18 and TRBJ2-7; 7 positions match TRBD1. The clonotype comes from a woman younger than 35 in good health and CMV-seropositive. This CDR3 is CASSSLPGQNFYEQYF. CDR3 nucleotide sequence: TGTGCCAGCTCCTCGTTACCGGGACAGAATTTCTACGAGCAGTACTTC.